The sequence of this T cell receptor (beta chain) was determined in a study of cytotoxic CD8 clonotypes in ibrutinib-treated CLL. Study overall: Treatment had run for a median 12 months, range 6 to 36, when response samples were taken. Study outcomes and limitations: Public clonotypes showed up rarely, and on treatment they shrank or held steady. Clonality measured at baseline exceeded age-matched healthy donors, tracking circulating CD8+ T-cell counts. Sustained-remission patients were sampled at different times than progressing patients were.

This CDR3 is built from 14 residues. Germline assignment: CDR1 SGHRS and CDR2 YFSETQ. V lost 0 bases and J 12 bases, leaving 19 bases between the germline ends. In regard to this clone: The antigen is unknown.

Method: immunoSEQ multiplex PCR; TCRdb's copy keeps in-frame clones and lacks some. The sample has about 270,000 clones, roughly three quarters seen once. The chain links TRBV5-1 to TRBJ2-7, with D maybe TRBD1 (5 bases). The sequencing here drew on PBMCs, taken at disease progression, from a patient treated with ibrutinib. This TCR derives from a human donor with chronic lymphocytic leukemia. The CDR3 sequence is CASSLGQGQGGRYF. Written as DNA, the CDR3 is TGCGCCAGCAGCTTGGGGCAGGGCCAGGGCGGAAGGTACTTC. Full variable domain (missing parts from reference TRBV5-1 and TRBJ2-7): KAGVTQTPRYLIKTRGQQVTLSCSPISGHRSVSWYQQTPGQGLQFLFEYFSETQRNKGNFPGRFSGRQFSNSRSEMNVSTLELGDSALYLCASSLGQGQGGRYFGPGTRLTVT.